Sequencing of this T cell receptor (beta chain) was carried out in a study of OX40 agonist ivuxolimab in advanced cancers. Whole-study context: Every 2 weeks, ivuxolimab was infused into the patients intravenously at between 0.01 and 10 mg/kg. Age averaged 60 years (range about 23 to 80), and 80% to 90% were male. Anti-PD-1, anti-PD-L1 or anti-CTLA-4 therapy given earlier was allowed, and over 35% had some.

Trimming left V 0 bases short and J 4 bases short, with 16 bases between. This CDR3 comprises 16 residues. The germline V gene encodes CDR1 LNHDA and CDR2 SQIVND (reference sequence). No patient had autoimmune disease or received systemic immunosuppression. Sequenced by immunoSEQ multiplex PCR; TCRdb stores in-frame clones only, minus some. In the table there are 55,000 to 70,000 clones, approximately 86% of which are singletons. The receptor was derived from an adult with an advanced solid tumor such as melanoma, head and neck, liver or kidney cancer. The sequencing used CD4+ or CD8+ T cells sorted from blood, collected in a trial of the OX40 agonist ivuxolimab. The chain uses TRBV19 and TRBJ2-7; a possible D gene is TRBD1 (6 bases). The CDR3 DNA sequence: TGTGCCAGTAGTATAGATTCGTCAGGGGCTCGGTACGAGCAGTACTTC. It specifies CASSIDSSGARYEQYF.